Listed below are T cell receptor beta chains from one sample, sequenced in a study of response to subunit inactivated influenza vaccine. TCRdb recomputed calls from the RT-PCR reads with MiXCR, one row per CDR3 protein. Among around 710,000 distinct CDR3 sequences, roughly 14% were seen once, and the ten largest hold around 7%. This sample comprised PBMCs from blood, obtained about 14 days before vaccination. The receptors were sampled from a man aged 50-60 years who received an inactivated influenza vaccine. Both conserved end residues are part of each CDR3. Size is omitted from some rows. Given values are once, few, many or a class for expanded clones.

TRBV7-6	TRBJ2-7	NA	CASSLDPGGVYEQYF
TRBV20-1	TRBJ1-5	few	CSAMGINQPQHF
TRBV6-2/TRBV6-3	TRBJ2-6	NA	CATRGTGANVLTF
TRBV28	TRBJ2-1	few	CASSPYINEQFF
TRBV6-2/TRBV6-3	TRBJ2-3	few	CASSYPVWLAGSADTQYF
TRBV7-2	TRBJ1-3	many	CASSLDPGNTIYF
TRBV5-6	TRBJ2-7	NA	CASSRGTGGLYPKGGEQYF
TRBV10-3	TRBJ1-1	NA	CAISVRGAGMGHTEAFF
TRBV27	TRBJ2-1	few	CASSFWGEQFF
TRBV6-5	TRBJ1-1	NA	CASSSDRLGTEAFF
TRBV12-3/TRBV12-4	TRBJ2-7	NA	CASSARLSGRVLYEQYF
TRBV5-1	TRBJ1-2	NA	CASSLDPGGLYGYTF
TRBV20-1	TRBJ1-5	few	CSAFDSLNQPQHF
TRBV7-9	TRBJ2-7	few	CASSLGGRPYEQYF